What follows is one TCR beta chain and its context. Its target is unknown. The CDR3 contains 18 residues. The germline V gene encodes CDR1 SGHTA and CDR2 FQGTGA. Trimming shortened V by 4 bases and J by 0 bases, and 19 bases separated the two germline ends. This sample is drawn from a study of T-cell reconstitution after alpha-beta-depleted transplantation in children. General study results and limits: TCRbeta diversity was high at day 60 in some patients (a result of surviving recipient T cells and thymic progenitors). Most T-cell counts and diversity one year after the transplant came from T cells that were newly produced.

Unique molecular identifiers were incorporated into the prepared TCRbeta library. TCRdb fed the PCR reads into MiXCR, producing one record per CDR3 protein. The sample has about 60,000 distinct CDR3 sequences, 44% seen once. The receptor's source is a male patient younger than 18 who had a stem cell transplant for acute lymphoblastic leukemia, so the T cells may come from the graft donor. The genes are TRBV7-3 and TRBJ2-4, with a possible D match to TRBD1 (8 bases). Sequencing used PBMCs, mostly from graft donor cells, obtained 360 days after TCRalphabeta/CD19-depleted stem cell transplant. As DNA, the CDR3 is TGTGCCAGCAGCTCCTACAGGGGGGGAGAGCTAGCCAAAAACATTCAGTACTTC. This sequence encodes CASSSYRGGELAKNIQYF. The full variable domain, in which reference TRBV7-3 and TRBJ2-4 provide the parts outside the CDR3, is GAGVSQTPSNKVTEKGKYVELRCDPISGHTALYWYRQSLGQGPEFLIYFQGTGAADDSGLPNDRFFAVRPEGSVSTLKIQRTERGDSAVYLCASSSYRGGELAKNIQYFGAGTRLSVL.